This T cell receptor (beta chain) emerged from a study of cytomegalovirus exposure and HLA in healthy donors. PCR employed 60 Vbeta and 13 Jbeta primers. Sequencing was performed with immunoSEQ multiplex PCR; in TCRdb, only in-frame clones are kept and a portion is missing. The data contain around 150,000 clones, 75% to 90% of them seen just once; the ten biggest clones take up 1.9%. The sample consisted of PBMCs. This receptor was obtained from a human donor in good health.

Written as DNA, the CDR3 is TGTGCCAGCAGCCCTCTTGGGGAGCGCGAGACCCAGTACTTC. Protein product: CASSPLGERETQYF. The V and J genes are TRBV11-3 and TRBJ2-5; D perhaps matches TRBD2 (5 bases). Trimming left V 5 bases short and J 5 bases short, with 15 bases between. This CDR3 is 14 amino acids long. CDR1 and CDR2 from the germline V gene are SGHNT and YENEEA.